This entry is about one T cell receptor (beta chain). The entry originates in a study of blood T cell repertoires in COVID-19. On the study more broadly: Samples of COVID-19 (acute and convalescent) were obtained from the United States, Italy and Spain. T cells, B-cell-depleted T cells, or PBMCs supplied cDNA or gDNA.

Study processing details: Reference gene primer amplification in the assay estimated nucleated cell counts. Repertoires were generated with immunoSEQ multiplex PCR, while TCRdb's copy carries only in-frame clones and drops some. V, J and clone size are those of that table, while D and trimming were read from the DNA. The sample has over 250,000 clones; around 87% are singletons. Germline CDR1 and CDR2: GTSNPN and SVGIG (reference sequence). The CDR3 has 13 residues. The trim removed 5 bases at V and 5 bases at J, leaving 5 bases unmatched. The clonotype originates from a woman in her fifties or sixties with acute or convalescent COVID-19. The sequencing sample was made of peripheral blood. The V gene is TRBV30, the J gene TRBJ1-2; 10 bases match TRBD1. CDR3 sequence (DNA): TGTGCCTGGGACAGGGGGCTGGGGTATGGCTACACCTTC. This codes for CAWDRGLGYGYTF.